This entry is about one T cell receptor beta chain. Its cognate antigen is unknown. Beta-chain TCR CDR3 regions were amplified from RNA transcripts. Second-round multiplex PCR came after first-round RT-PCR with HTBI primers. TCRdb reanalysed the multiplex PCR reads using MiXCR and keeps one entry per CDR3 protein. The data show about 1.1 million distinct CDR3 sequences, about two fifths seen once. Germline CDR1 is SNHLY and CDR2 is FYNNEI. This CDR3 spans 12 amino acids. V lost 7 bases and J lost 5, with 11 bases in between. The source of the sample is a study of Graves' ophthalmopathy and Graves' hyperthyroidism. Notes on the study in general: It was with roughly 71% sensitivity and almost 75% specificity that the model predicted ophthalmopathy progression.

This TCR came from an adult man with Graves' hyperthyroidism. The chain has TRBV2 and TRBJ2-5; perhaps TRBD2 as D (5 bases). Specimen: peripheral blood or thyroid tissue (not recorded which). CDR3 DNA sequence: TGTGCCAGCACCGGGGTTCGTGAGACCCAGTACTTC. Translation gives CASTGVRETQYF.